A selection of T cell receptor beta chains follows, all from one sample in a study of blood T cell repertoires in COVID-19. The protocol was immunoSEQ multiplex PCR, while the TCRdb copy is restricted to in-frame clones and leaves out a portion. The sample holds approximately 210,000 clones, 70% to 90% seen once. Sequencing used peripheral blood. These receptors all stem from an older woman with active or convalescent COVID-19. Each CDR3 is given with its conserved first and last residue. A D gene is named only where the DNA matches it firmly. Clone size is shown for a subset of rows, as once, few, many or a class of expanded clone.

.	TRBV24-1	TRBD2	TRBJ2-1	TGTGCCACCAGTGATTTGGGGGGACTTAGCGGGAGGGCTGGCGATGAGCAGTTCTTC	CATSDLGGLSGRAGDEQFF
.	TRBV6-6	.	TRBJ2-7	TGTGCCAGCAGACACGGGACACTCTCCTACGAGCAGTACTTC	CASRHGTLSYEQYF
few	TRBV11-3	.	TRBJ2-2	TGTGCCAGCAGCCCTACCTCGAACACCGGGGAGCTGTTTTTT	CASSPTSNTGELFF
.	TRBV28	.	TRBJ1-5	TGTGCCAGCAGTCCCTCGGGGGGGTTGGGTCAGCCCCAGCATTTT	CASSPSGGLGQPQHF
few	TRBV3-1/TRBV3-2	.	TRBJ2-4	TGTGCCAGCAGCCAAGGGACTCGAGGAAACATTCAGTACTTC	CASSQGTRGNIQYF
.	TRBV6-5	TRBD2	TRBJ2-1	TGTGCCAGCAGTTACCGGCTAGCGGGAGTGAATGAGCAGTTCTTC	CASSYRLAGVNEQFF
.	TRBV2	.	TRBJ1-6	TGTGCCAGCAGTCCCTCGCGAGGGAATTCACCCCTCCACTTT	CASSPSRGNSPLHF
.	TRBV5-1	TRBD2	TRBJ2-1	TGCGCCAGCAGCTTCCGGGAGGGCAATGAGCAGTTCTTC	CASSFREGNEQFF
.	TRBV7-9	TRBD2	TRBJ2-1	TGTGCCAGCAGCACTAGCGGGAGGGGTGAGCAGTTCTTC	CASSTSGRGEQFF
.	TRBV4-1	TRBD1	TRBJ2-7	TGCGCCAGCAGCCAAGATATCAGGGGGTTTGGGTACGAGCAGTACTTC	CASSQDIRGFGYEQYF
.	TRBV24-1	.	TRBJ2-7	TGTGCCACCAGTGACTCGAAGGGGGGACAGCTCTACGAGCAGTACTTC	CATSDSKGGQLYEQYF
.	TRBV9	TRBD2	TRBJ2-1	TGTGCCAGCAGCGTTCTAGCGGGAATTTACAATGAGCAGTTCTTC	CASSVLAGIYNEQFF
.	TRBV7-3	.	TRBJ2-2	TGTGCCAGCAGCTTAAACGGGGGAATGAACACCGGGGAGCTGTTTTTT	CASSLNGGMNTGELFF
.	TRBV9	.	TRBJ2-1	TGTGCCAGCAGCCCCTGGGCGGGACCCTCCCCCAATGAGCAGTTCTTC	CASSPWAGPSPNEQFF
.	TRBV28	.	TRBJ1-5	TGTGCCAGCAGTTTGGAGACGAGACAGTTCCAGCCCCAGCATTTT	CASSLETRQFQPQHF
.	TRBV19	TRBD1	TRBJ1-1	TGTGCCAGTAGTCCCGGGACAGGGGGCCGAACTGAAGCTTTCTTT	CASSPGTGGRTEAFF
once	TRBV12-5	TRBD2	TRBJ2-1	TGTGCTAGTGGTCCTCTAGCGGGAGAAGCAACCTATGAGCAGTTCTTC	CASGPLAGEATYEQFF
.	TRBV27	.	TRBJ2-2	TGTGCCAGCAGTTTCATCAACACCGGGGAGCTGTTTTTT	CASSFINTGELFF
.	TRBV2	.	TRBJ1-4	TGTGCCAGCAACCCGCAGGGAGGGCGTGAAAAACTGTTTTTT	CASNPQGGREKLFF
.	TRBV5-1	.	TRBJ1-2	TGCGCCAGCAGCGCCCGTCCAGGGGCGATTACACATGGCTACACCTTC	CASSARPGAITHGYTF
.	TRBV19	.	TRBJ1-1	TGTGCCAGTAGTTTCGGACAGCAAAACACTGAAGCTTTCTTT	CASSFGQQNTEAFF
.	TRBV2	TRBD1	TRBJ1-5	TGTGCCAGCAGTGGACAGGGCGTCAACAATCAGCCCCAGCATTTT	CASSGQGVNNQPQHF
once	TRBV14	.	TRBJ1-1	TGTGCCAGCAGCCATGTCCGGAGGGGGGGGCTTGGGAATGAAGCTTTCTTT	CASSHVRRGGLGNEAFF
.	TRBV9	TRBD2	TRBJ2-7	TGTGCCAGCAGCGTAGGGGTATGGACACCGGGACTAGCTTACGAGCAGTACTTC	CASSVGVWTPGLAYEQYF
.	TRBV5-5	.	TRBJ2-5	TGTGCCAGCAGCTCCCGGACTGAGTGGTACTTC	CASSSRTEWYF
.	TRBV7-6	TRBD2	TRBJ2-1	TGTGCCAGCAGCTTCGGGACTAGCGGGAGTTATAATGAGCAGTTCTTC	CASSFGTSGSYNEQFF
once	TRBV18	TRBD1	TRBJ2-5	TGTGCCAGCTCACCAGCCCGACAGGGGTTGGAGACCCAGTACTTC	CASSPARQGLETQYF
.	TRBV7-2	.	TRBJ1-3	TGTGCCAGCAGCTTTTTGGCCTTCGGAAACACCATATATTTT	CASSFLAFGNTIYF
.	TRBV7-3	TRBD2	TRBJ2-2	TGTGCCAGCAGCTTATCGCGCGGGAGGGCGAACACCGGGGAGCTGTTTTTT	CASSLSRGRANTGELFF
.	TRBV27	.	TRBJ1-1	TGTGCCAGCAGTTCCCACTCCTCTCGGAGTGAAGCTTTCTTT	CASSSHSSRSEAFF
.	TRBV5-1	.	TRBJ2-3	TGCGCCAGCAGCTTGGAACATGCCACAGATACGCAGTATTTT	CASSLEHATDTQYF
.	TRBV6-1	.	TRBJ1-3	TGTGCCAGCAGTGAAAGGGGCCCCTCTGGAAACACCATATATTTT	CASSERGPSGNTIYF
.	TRBV2	TRBD2	TRBJ2-7	TGTGCCAGCAGCCCCGGACTAGGAGGTTCCTACGAGCAGTACTTC	CASSPGLGGSYEQYF
.	TRBV27	TRBD2	TRBJ2-3	TGTGCCAGCAGGAGGACTAGCGGGAGGGCCAGATCAGATACGCAGTATTTT	CASRRTSGRARSDTQYF
.	TRBV5-4	.	TRBJ1-2	TGTGCCAGCAGTTCTAAACGGGACAAGTCTCACTATGGCTACACCTTC	CASSSKRDKSHYGYTF
.	TRBV24-1	TRBD2	TRBJ2-1	TGTGCCACCAGTGATCCTCCGGGACTAGCGGGCCATTCCTACAATGAGCAGTTCTTC	CATSDPPGLAGHSYNEQFF
.	TRBV9	.	TRBJ2-1	TGTGCCAGCAGCGTCGGACTGCACAATGAGCAGTTCTTC	CASSVGLHNEQFF
.	TRBV20-1	.	TRBJ1-2	TGCAGTGCATCCGGGATCCATGGCTACACCTTC	CSASGIHGYTF
.	TRBV28	.	TRBJ1-5	TGTGCCAGCAGTGGGGGACAACCCCCGTCGTATCAGCCCCAGCATTTT	CASSGGQPPSYQPQHF
many	TRBV2	.	TRBJ1-2	TGTGCCAGCAGTGTTAATAAGTGGGGGCAGCTCTATGGCTACACCTTC	CASSVNKWGQLYGYTF
.	TRBV10-2	TRBD1	TRBJ2-3	TGCGCCAGCAGTAGACAGGGTACGCAGTATTTT	CASSRQGTQYF
few	TRBV4-1	.	TRBJ2-7	TGCGCCAGCAGCCAAGTTGTAGCCTCCACCTACGAGCAGTACTTC	CASSQVVASTYEQYF